These T cell receptor beta chains were read from a single sample in a study of tumor T cells in aggressive B-cell lymphoma. Profiling relied on immunoSEQ multiplex PCR, and the TCRdb table lists in-frame clones only, not all of them. The repertoire holds 7,000 to 9,500 clones, with 70% to 90% as singletons. Material for sequencing was tumor tissue. These receptors were obtained from an adult with diffuse large B cell lymphoma. The CDR3 runs from the conserved cysteine through the conserved F or W. The D gene is left open where the match is weak. For some rows the clone size is stated as once, few or many, or as a class when expanded; others skip it.

CASSPRESSYEQYF TGTGCCAGCAGTCCAAGAGAGAGCTCCTACGAGCAGTACTTC TRBJ2-7 NA NA TRBV6-6
CASSSRDREYEQYF TGTGCCAGCAGCTCACGGGACAGGGAGTACGAGCAGTACTTC TRBJ2-7 NA TRBD1 TRBV9
CASSIDSIVGQVNQPQHF TGTGCCAGTAGTATAGATTCGATCGTTGGACAGGTAAATCAGCCCCAGCATTTT TRBJ1-5 NA TRBD1 TRBV19
CASNLTGGDYGYTF TGTGCCAGCAATCTTACAGGGGGCGACTATGGCTACACCTTC TRBJ1-2 once TRBD1 TRBV28
CASSDRSYGYTF TGTGCCAGCAGTGACAGAAGCTATGGCTACACCTTC TRBJ1-2 NA NA TRBV6-1
CASSGTGGASETQYF TGTGCCAGCAGCGGTACAGGGGGCGCCTCAGAGACCCAGTACTTC TRBJ2-5 NA TRBD1 TRBV9
CASSMIGTEAYGYTF TGCGCCAGCAGCATGATAGGGACAGAAGCCTATGGCTACACCTTC TRBJ1-2 NA TRBD1 TRBV5-1
CATSPPDSPLRWPDF TGTGCCACCAGCCCACCGGACAGCCCGTTGAGGTGGCCAGACTTT TRBJ1-1 NA NA TRBV15
CASSAWTTAGITGELFF TGTGCCAGCAGCGCCTGGACTACAGCGGGGATCACCGGGGAGCTGTTTTTT TRBJ2-2 NA TRBD2 TRBV14
CASSVGQGGGYTF TGTGCCAGCAGCGTAGGACAGGGGGGCGGCTACACCTTC TRBJ1-2 NA TRBD1 TRBV9
CAGEAGVDYGYTF TGTGCCGGAGAGGCGGGGGTAGACTATGGCTACACCTTC TRBJ1-2 NA NA TRBV6-1
CSVDLDRGVEYF TGCAGCGTTGATTTGGACAGGGGTGTAGAGTACTTC TRBJ2-7 once TRBD1 TRBV29-1
CASSPPNRGALYGYTF TGTGCCAGCTCACCACCGAACAGGGGGGCCCTCTATGGCTACACCTTC TRBJ1-2 NA TRBD1 TRBV18
CAPHGSGTGELFF TGTGCCCCTCACGGGTCGGGCACCGGGGAGCTGTTTTTT TRBJ2-2 NA NA TRBV27
CAWSVGLAGGRGDTQYF TGTGCCTGGAGTGTGGGACTAGCGGGGGGGCGTGGCGATACGCAGTATTTT TRBJ2-3 NA TRBD2 TRBV30
CASSLIYRDNEKLFF TGTGCCAGCAGTTTAATTTACAGGGATAATGAAAAACTGTTTTTT TRBJ1-4 NA NA TRBV28
CASCTWGPTEAFF TGTGCCAGCTGTACGTGGGGGCCCACTGAAGCTTTCTTT TRBJ1-1 NA NA TRBV28
CASSLALVDYGYTF TGTGCCAGCAGCTTAGCGCTAGTAGACTATGGCTACACCTTC TRBJ1-2 NA NA TRBV7-9
CASSVAGGFSEKLFF TGTGCCAGCAGCGTAGCTGGAGGGTTTAGTGAAAAACTGTTTTTT TRBJ1-4 NA NA TRBV9
CASRPGGDGELFF TGTGCCAGCAGACCAGGGGGCGACGGGGAGCTGTTTTTT TRBJ2-2 once TRBD1 TRBV11-3
CASSQVDTPTVYGYTF TGTGCCAGTAGTCAAGTGGACACGCCTACGGTTTATGGCTACACCTTC TRBJ1-2 once NA TRBV19
CASSYRRGRTYEQYF TGTGCCAGCAGTTACCGACGCGGGAGAACCTACGAGCAGTACTTC TRBJ2-7 NA TRBD2 TRBV28
CASSPRTESYGYTF TGTGCCAGCTCACCCCGGACAGAGTCCTATGGCTACACCTTC TRBJ1-2 NA NA TRBV18
CASSQATGGTGNTEAFF TGTGCCAGCAGCCAAGCTACCGGAGGGACGGGGAACACTGAAGCTTTCTTT TRBJ1-1 NA NA TRBV4-2
CASSYSRVLPTTEAFF TGTGCCAGCAGTTACTCCAGGGTTCTCCCCACCACTGAAGCTTTCTTT TRBJ1-1 NA NA TRBV6-5
CASSSRTGGDTGELFF TGCGCCAGCAGCTCCCGGACAGGGGGCGACACCGGGGAGCTGTTTTTT TRBJ2-2 NA TRBD1 TRBV4-3
CAWSVSNEQFF TGTGCCTGGAGTGTATCTAATGAGCAGTTCTTC TRBJ2-1 NA NA TRBV30